This passage covers 6 T cell receptor beta chains from one sample sequenced in a study of cytomegalovirus exposure and HLA in healthy donors. Researchers ran the PCR with 60 Vbeta and 13 Jbeta primers. Sequencing used immunoSEQ multiplex PCR; TCRdb keeps in-frame clones, though not all of them. The sample has 75,000 to 90,000 clones, around 78% seen once. The material sequenced was PBMCs. The receptors originated from a male donor in good health and CMV-seropositive.

Comment on this clone: The junction shows a germline mismatch at one end, possibly a read error. V and J are TRBV6-5 and TRBJ1-4; the D gene is possibly TRBD1 (6 bases). CDR1 and CDR2 from the germline V gene are MNHEY and SVGAGI. CDR3 length: 16 amino acids. CDR3 nucleotide sequence: TGTGCCGGCAGTTACGCCTCTCAGGGACACGATGAAAAACTGTTTTTT. Its protein is CAGSYASQGHDEKLFF.

Details on this clone: Other nucleotide sequences in the sample specify the same CDR3. The CDR3 DNA follows: TGTGCCAGCAGCTTAGAGGAGGGTAGGGAGCAGTACTTC. Protein sequence: CASSLEEGREQYF. This chain joins TRBV7-2 and TRBJ2-7, with D maybe TRBD2 (6 bases). CDR1 is SGHTA, CDR2 FQGNSA, per germline. V was trimmed by 1 base and J by 7 bases, leaving 11 bases between them. The CDR3 covers 13 residues. Using reference TRBV7-2 and TRBJ2-7 for the parts outside the CDR3, the full variable domain is GAGVSQSPSNKVTEKGKDVELRCDPISGHTALYWYRQSLGQGLEFLIYFQGNSAPDKSGLPSDRFSAERTGGSVSTLTIQRTQQEDSAVYLCASSLEEGREQYFGPGTRLTVT.

The chain employs TRBV27 and TRBJ1-1; D may be TRBD1 (5 bases). The V gene lost 7 bases and the J gene lost 0 bases, with 15 bases spanning the gap. The CDR3 consists of 15 residues. Germline assignment: CDR1 MNHEY and CDR2 SMNVEV (reference sequence). CDR3 bases: TGTGCCAGCAAGCGGGGGACGCTCTTGAACACTGAAGCTTTCTTT. Translating it yields CASKRGTLLNTEAFF.

The chain has TRBV7-7 and TRBJ2-2, with TRBD2 matching 9 bases. This CDR3 spans 15 amino acids. Germline V lookup: CDR1 SSHAT, CDR2 FNYEAQ (reference sequence). Germline trimming cut 7 bases from V and 1 base from J; bases unmatched to any gene: 4. The CDR3 DNA follows: TGTGCCAGCACCCCTAGCGGGATGAACACCGGGGAGCTGTTTTTT. Protein product: CASTPSGMNTGELFF.

This chain joins TRBV27 and TRBJ2-3; 10 bases align to TRBD2. Germline values: CDR1 MNHEY, CDR2 SMNVEV (reference sequence). The CDR3 sequence is 15 residues long. The junction had 8 bases not matched to a gene; V was cut back by 6 bases and J by 5 bases. In DNA, the CDR3 is TGTGCCAGCAGCTACAACCTAGCGGGAGAAGATACGCAGTATTTT. This encodes CASSYNLAGEDTQYF.

The DNA for the CDR3 is TGTGCCAGCAGCCCAAGAGGGGAGAGCGGGGGGGCAAACTCCTACAATGAGCAGTTCTTC. Residues: CASSPRGESGGANSYNEQFF. The gene calls are TRBV9 and TRBJ2-1; 10 bases are a match to TRBD2. The CDR3 spans 20 residues. Germline trimming cut 4 bases from V and 0 bases from J; bases unmatched to any gene: 16. The germline V gene has CDR1 SGDLS and CDR2 YYNGEE.